The 28 T cell receptor beta chains below come from one sample, sequenced in a study of blood T cell repertoires in COVID-19. Sequencing was performed with immunoSEQ multiplex PCR; in TCRdb, only in-frame clones are kept and a portion is missing. Among tens of thousands of clones listed, about 83% were seen once. Sequencing was done on a sample of peripheral blood. The source is a man aged 50 or older with active COVID-19.

This clone was counted between two and nine times. V and J are TRBV27 and TRBJ2-2, with D perhaps TRBD1 (6 bases). CDR3 length: 15 amino acids. Trimming stripped 3 bases from V and 1 base from J, with 9 bases between. Per germline, CDR1 MNHEY and CDR2 SMNVEV (reference sequence). The CDR3 coding sequence is TGTGCCAGCAGTTTCCAGACAGGGAACACCGGGGAGCTGTTTTTT. It encodes CASSFQTGNTGELFF.

The chain employs TRBV10-3 and TRBJ1-3; a possible D gene is TRBD1 (6 bases). V was shortened by 3 bases and J by 1 base, with 10 bases between the two germline ends. CDR3 size: 15 residues. Germline CDR1 and CDR2: ENHRY and SYGVKD. As DNA, the CDR3 is TGTGCCATCAGTGATAAAGGGGGATCTGGAAACACCATATATTTT. Its protein is CAISDKGGSGNTIYF.

This rearrangement joins TRBV7-7 to TRBJ1-5, with D tentatively TRBD1 (5 bases). Germline V gene sequence: CDR1 SSHAT, CDR2 FNYEAQ (reference sequence). The CDR3 loop spans 16 amino acids. Trimming pared 5 bases from V and 5 bases from J, leaving 19 bases between. Written as DNA, the CDR3 is TGTGCCAGCAGCCCCTCCTCTCGACAGTTCTATCAGCCCCAGCATTTT. It is translated as CASSPSSRQFYQPQHF.

The rearrangement joins TRBV5-4 to TRBJ2-7; 10 nucleotides align to TRBD2. The CDR3 is made up of 14 amino acids. Trimming took 0 bases from V and 6 from J; bases not matched to a gene: 3. Germline CDR1 reads SGHNT; CDR2 reads YYREEE (reference sequence). The CDR3 protein is CASSLGLAGVEQYF. DNA for the CDR3: TGTGCCAGCAGCTTGGGTCTAGCGGGAGTCGAGCAGTACTTC.

The chain recombines TRBV29-1 with TRBJ2-7; D unresolved. Per the germline V gene, CDR1 is SQVTM and CDR2 is ANQGSEA. This CDR3 has 12 residues. V lost 0 bases and J lost 7, with 10 bases in between. CDR3 nucleotide sequence: TGCAGCGTTGAAGAATCGGAGTGGGAGCAGTACTTC. Translated, it gives CSVEESEWEQYF.

The CDR3 sequence is CASSLGPLNYGYTF. The CDR3, as DNA: TGCGCCAGCAGCTTGGGTCCTCTTAACTATGGCTACACCTTC. The V call is TRBV5-1, the J call TRBJ1-2, with D unresolved. This CDR3 has 14 amino acids. The V gene's germline CDR1 is SGHRS and CDR2 YFSETQ. Trimming took 0 bases from V and 1 from J, leaving 7 bases between them.

V is TRBV2 and J is TRBJ1-1, with D perhaps matching TRBD1 (5 bases). Looked up from germline, CDR1 is SNHLY and CDR2 is FYNNEI. This CDR3 region has 19 residues. V was trimmed by 3 bases and J by 1 base, leaving 24 bases between them. DNA of the CDR3: TGTGCCAGCAGTGATTTTAGTAGGTGGCAGGGTGACGGGAACACTGAAGCTTTCTTT. It encodes CASSDFSRWQGDGNTEAFF.

The rearrangement joins TRBV19 to TRBJ2-3, with 12 positions matching TRBD2. With V trimmed by 4 bases and J by 6 bases, 11 bases remained unmatched. Germline V lookup: CDR1 LNHDA, CDR2 SQIVND (reference sequence). The CDR3 loop spans 17 amino acids. The CDR3 here is CASSTRLAGATRDTQYF. The DNA for the CDR3 is TGTGCCAGTAGTACAAGACTAGCGGGAGCTACCCGGGATACGCAGTATTTT.

This chain uses TRBV7-6 with TRBJ2-3; 8 positions match TRBD1. The germline CDR1 and CDR2 sequences are SGHVS and FNYEAQ. The V and J ends lost 3 bases and 1 base, in that order; junction bases with no gene match: 9. The CDR3 loop spans 17 amino acids. For the CDR3, the DNA is TGTGCCAGCAGCTTGACCCCCGGGGGACAGGGCACAGATACGCAGTATTTT. It is translated as CASSLTPGGQGTDTQYF.

The chain carries TRBV7-5 and TRBJ1-5; the table's D gene call, TRBD1, was not cross checked with the DNA. TRBV7-5 is labeled a pseudogene. The CDR3 runs to 19 residues. CDR3 DNA: TGTGTCAGAAGCTCATCCCTAGCAGGGGGCGATTATAGCAATCAGCCCCAGCATTTT. It encodes CVRSSSLAGGDYSNQPQHF.

This clone was seen a single time. The chain joins TRBV7-9 to TRBJ2-7, with 9 nucleotides matching TRBD2. The CDR3 runs to 14 residues. Germline V lookup: CDR1 SEHNR, CDR2 FQNEAQ (reference sequence). The V gene end was trimmed by 6 bases and the J gene end by 0 bases; junction bases not matched to a gene: 3. In DNA, the CDR3 is TGTGCCAGCAGATCTAGCGGGATCTCCTACGAGCAGTACTTC. Its translation: CASRSSGISYEQYF.

This rearrangement joins TRBV19 to TRBJ1-1; possible D gene TRBD1, 6 bases. V was shortened by 3 bases and J by 6 bases, with 20 bases between the two germline ends. Germline-derived CDR1 and CDR2 are LNHDA and SQIVND (reference sequence). The CDR3 is made up of 16 amino acids. The CDR3 loop reads CASSMRRRGRWAEAFF. CDR3 bases: TGTGCCAGTAGTATGCGACGCAGGGGAAGGTGGGCTGAAGCTTTCTTT.

The rearrangement joins TRBV2 to TRBJ1-1, with 7 positions matching TRBD1. Germline loops: CDR1 SNHLY, CDR2 FYNNEI. V shed 6 bases, J shed 3 bases, and the junction held 19 bases outside the gene matches. The CDR3 sequence is 18 residues long. This chain's CDR3 is CASSAGPGRGRRDTEAFF. CDR3 DNA: TGTGCCAGCAGCGCTGGACCTGGAAGGGGGCGCAGAGACACTGAAGCTTTCTTT. The full variable domain, completed using reference TRBV2 and TRBJ1-1, is EPEVTQTPSHQVTQMGQEVILRCVPISNHLYFYWYRQILGQKVEFLVSFYNNEISEKSEIFDDQFSVERPDGSNFTLKIRSTKLEDSAMYFCASSAGPGRGRRDTEAFFGQGTRLTVV.

This clone was recorded many times. In nucleotides, the CDR3 is TGTGCCAGCAGGGACGAGGGACAAACTAAAAACATTCAGTACTTC. Translating it yields CASRDEGQTKNIQYF. V gene TRBV5-8 combines with J gene TRBJ2-4, with D maybe TRBD1 (6 bases). CDR1 and CDR2 from the germline V gene are SGHTS and YDEGEE. V was pared by 5 bases and J by 4 bases, with 16 bases between. There are 15 residues in the CDR3.

The chain recombines TRBV5-1 with TRBJ2-4; 8 bases fit TRBD2. V lost 0 bases to trimming and J lost 4 bases; unmatched junction nucleotides: 6. The CDR3 is 16 amino acids. Germline V gene data show CDR1 as SGHRS and CDR2 as YFSETQ. CDR3: CASSLAGSGGKNIQYF. The CDR3 DNA reads TGCGCCAGCAGCTTGGCCGGGTCGGGAGGGAAAAACATTCAGTACTTC. Filled out from reference TRBV5-1 and TRBJ2-4, the complete variable domain reads KAGVTQTPRYLIKTRGQQVTLSCSPISGHRSVSWYQQTPGQGLQFLFEYFSETQRNKGNFPGRFSGRQFSNSRSEMNVSTLELGDSALYLCASSLAGSGGKNIQYFGAGTRLSVL.

The CDR3 DNA is TGTGCCAGCAGCCCAGGGAGGGTGGGCACAGATACGCAGTATTTT. This translates into CASSPGRVGTDTQYF. This chain connects TRBV11-3 to TRBJ2-3; 7 nucleotides agree with TRBD2. The germline V gene encodes CDR1 SGHNT and CDR2 YENEEA. The CDR3 runs to 15 residues. The V segment lost 5 bases and the J segment 1 base; nucleotides outside the gene matches: 6.

This chain connects TRBV7-2 to TRBJ2-3; the match to TRBD2 covers 9 bases. The CDR3 spans 15 residues. V shed 7 bases, J shed 2 bases, and the junction held 7 bases outside the gene matches. Germline V gene lookup returns CDR1 SGHTA and CDR2 FQGNSA. The chain's CDR3 is CASTPSGTYTDTQYF. DNA for the CDR3: TGTGCCAGCACCCCTAGCGGGACATACACAGATACGCAGTATTTT.

This clone was seen a handful of times. V and J are TRBV4-1 and TRBJ1-5; D is undetermined. Trimming took 4 bases from V and 7 from J, leaving 17 bases between them. The CDR3 covers 15 residues. Germline CDR1 reads MGHRA; CDR2 reads YSYEKL. Written as DNA, the CDR3 is TGCGCCAGCAGCCCCAGCGGGGTCTTATTGCAGCCCCAGCATTTT. The encoded protein is CASSPSGVLLQPQHF.

The rearrangement links TRBV5-1 to TRBJ2-1; TRBD2 aligns across 13 bases. This CDR3 has 16 amino acids. V trimming: 7 bases; J trimming: 2 bases; junction bases outside the gene matches: 6. Germline V CDR1 and CDR2: SGHRS, YFSETQ. CDR3 nucleotides: TGCGCCAGCGTATTCACTAGCGGGAGGGCCTACAATGAGCAGTTCTTC. Amino acids: CASVFTSGRAYNEQFF.

This clone was observed a handful of times. The DNA for the CDR3 is TGTGCCAGCAGTCCCAGCGGGGTAAACACCGGGGAGCTGTTTTTT. Protein product: CASSPSGVNTGELFF. V is TRBV6-5 and J is TRBJ2-2, with TRBD2 matching over 7 bases. Germline CDR1 MNHEY, CDR2 SVGAGI. After removal of 5 bases from V and 2 bases from J, the junction contained 5 bases not matched to a gene. This CDR3 has 15 residues.

The chain links TRBV7-8 to TRBJ2-1; 9 bases agree with TRBD2. CDR3 length equals 11 residues. CDR1 and CDR2 (germline): SGHVS, FQNEAQ. DNA of the CDR3: TGTAGCGGGGGGTACTACAATGAGCAGTTCTTC. The encoded protein is CSGGYYNEQFF.

The chain employs TRBV27 and TRBJ2-1, with TRBD2 matching 12 bases. Germline V CDR1 and CDR2: MNHEY, SMNVEV (reference sequence). The CDR3 is 13 residues long. Germline trimming cut 5 bases from V and 15 bases from J; bases unmatched to any gene: 8. In nucleotides, the CDR3 is TGTGCCAGCAGTATCCTAGCGGGAGGGCACCTGTTCTTC. Protein product: CASSILAGGHLFF.

The CDR3 bases are TGTGCCAGCAGTTACTCGGCAGGGGGCTACGAGCAGTACTTC. This gives the protein CASSYSAGGYEQYF. The gene calls are TRBV6-6 and TRBJ2-7, with 7 nucleotides matching TRBD1. Germline CDR1 reads MNHNY; CDR2 reads SVGAGI (reference sequence). V shed 0 bases and J 3 bases; nucleotides not matched to a gene: 2. The CDR3 runs 14 residues.

This clone was counted only a few times. This chain uses TRBV6-1 with TRBJ1-6; D ambiguous. The V and J ends lost 2 bases and 3 bases respectively, with 5 bases between them. The CDR3 is 14 residues long. The V gene's germline CDR1 is MNHNS and CDR2 SASEGT. The CDR3 reads CASSEHSYNSPLHF. DNA of the CDR3: TGTGCCAGCAGTGAACACAGCTATAATTCACCCCTCCACTTT.

The V call is TRBV19, the J call TRBJ1-5, with 9 positions matching TRBD1. J lost 5 bases, V lost 0 bases, and 5 bases had no gene match. The CDR3 totals 16 residues. Germline CDR1 reads LNHDA; CDR2 reads SQIVND (reference sequence). The CDR3 loop is CASSIDGDRVDQPQHF. The CDR3 DNA follows: TGTGCCAGTAGTATAGATGGGGACAGGGTGGATCAGCCCCAGCATTTT.

J is TRBJ2-7 and V is TRBV7-3, with TRBD1 matching over 8 bases. Looked up from germline, CDR1 is SGHTA and CDR2 is FQGTGA. V dropped 6 bases and J dropped 3; count of bases not matched to a gene: 4. The CDR3 totals 13 residues. CDR3 nucleotides: TGTGCCAGCAGGAGGGGACAGGACTACGAGCAGTACTTC. It specifies CASRRGQDYEQYF.

V gene TRBV11-2 combines with J gene TRBJ1-1; D is unresolved. CDR1 and CDR2 (germline): SGHAT, FQNNGV. V was trimmed by 5 bases and J by 3 bases, leaving 16 bases between them. The CDR3 is made up of 15 amino acids. CDR3 region: CASSPITHADTEAFF. The CDR3 region has the DNA TGTGCCAGCAGCCCCATCACCCATGCGGACACTGAAGCTTTCTTT. Complete variable domain (other parts from reference TRBV11-2 and TRBJ1-1): EAGVAQSPRYKIIEKRQSVAFWCNPISGHATLYWYQQILGQGPKLLIQFQNNGVVDDSQLPKDRFSAERLKGVDSTLKIQPAKLEDSAVYLCASSPITHADTEAFFGQGTRLTVV.

This rearrangement joins TRBV7-9 to TRBJ2-5; 13 nucleotides align to TRBD2. V was clipped by 0 bases and J by 5 bases; unmatched bases: 6. Germline values: CDR1 SEHNR, CDR2 FQNEAQ (reference sequence). The CDR3 contains 17 residues. The DNA for the CDR3 is TGTGCCAGCAGCTTAGCGCGGGGGACTAGCGGGGAGGAGACCCAGTACTTC. Translated, it gives CASSLARGTSGEETQYF.